A single sample gave rise to the 21 T cell receptor beta chains below, sequenced in a study of graft-versus-host responses after intestinal transplantation. The plating included roughly 200,000 irradiated, violet-dye-labeled stimulator cells together with roughly 200,000 CFSE-labeled responder cells. Sequencing used immunoSEQ multiplex PCR; TCRdb keeps in-frame clones, though not all of them. The sample carries approximately 15,000 clones, approximately 37% recorded once. Sequenced here: alloreactive CD8+ T cells from a mixed lymphocyte reaction culture, sampled before intestinal transplant. Subset here: CFSE-low proliferating T cells sorted from roughly six-day pre-transplant mixed lymphocyte reaction (GvH or HvG direction). The receptors were sampled from a human patient who received an intestinal transplant.

V is TRBV30 and J is TRBJ1-3; D ambiguous. Trimming stripped 0 bases from V and 2 bases from J, with 5 bases between. Germline V lookup: CDR1 GTSNPN, CDR2 SVGIG (reference sequence). There are 13 residues in the CDR3. CDR3: CAWSVMPGNTIYF. In nucleotides, the CDR3 is TGTGCCTGGAGTGTCATGCCTGGAAACACCATATATTTT.

This clone showed up just a few times. The rearrangement uses TRBV10-2 and TRBJ2-3, with TRBD2 identical over 14 bases. V was pared by 6 bases and J by 4 bases, with 3 bases of the junction left unmatched. CDR1 is WSHSY and CDR2 is SAAADI in the germline V gene. CDR3 size: 15 residues. Here the CDR3 reads CASRVTSGRADTQYF. In DNA form, the CDR3 reads TGCGCCAGCAGGGTGACTAGCGGGAGGGCAGATACGCAGTATTTT.

In this sample, this clone turned up a few times. The chain links TRBV6-1 to TRBJ1-6; D unresolved. Germline V gives CDR1 MNHNS, CDR2 SASEGT. V shed 5 bases and J shed 4 bases, with 12 bases lying between them. The CDR3 is made up of 15 amino acids. The CDR3 here is CASSLNGQYNSPLHF. The CDR3 DNA sequence: TGTGCCAGCAGTTTGAACGGCCAATATAATTCACCCCTCCACTTT.

This rearrangement joins TRBV28 to TRBJ2-1, with D maybe TRBD1 (5 bases). Germline CDR1 is MDHEN and CDR2 is SYDVKM. This CDR3 has 16 residues. V was cut by 4 bases and J by 3 bases, with 16 bases left in between. DNA for the CDR3: TGTGCCAGCAGTTCTCCGCTGATGACAGACTACAATGAGCAGTTCTTC. Protein: CASSSPLMTDYNEQFF.

The rearrangement links TRBV29-1 to TRBJ2-7; TRBD2 aligns across 8 bases. There are 13 residues in the CDR3. J gave up 2 bases and V 4 bases, and 4 bases lay outside the gene matches. The germline gives CDR1 SQVTM, CDR2 ANQGSEA. DNA of the CDR3: TGCAGCGTTGGGCTAGCGGGTCCCTACGAGCAGTACTTC. Translated, it gives CSVGLAGPYEQYF.

The V and J genes are TRBV11-1 and TRBJ2-5, with 12 bases aligning to TRBD2. The CDR3 has 15 residues. Losses at the gene ends were 1 base for V and 3 bases for J; bases not matched to a gene: 0. Germline CDR1 reads SGHAT; CDR2 reads FQDESV (reference sequence). CDR3 nucleotides: TGTGCCAGCAGCTTAGGACTAGCGGGAGAAGAGACCCAGTACTTC. Its protein is CASSLGLAGEETQYF.

A few counts support this clone. CDR3 bases: TGTGCCAGCAGTTACGGACAGTTGTTCCCGGAGGGCTACACCTTC. It is translated as CASSYGQLFPEGYTF. The chain carries TRBV6-5 and TRBJ1-2, with D tentatively TRBD1 (6 bases). The CDR3 is 15 amino acids. V was cut by 2 bases and J by 8 bases, with 18 bases left in between. Germline values: CDR1 MNHEY, CDR2 SVGAGI.

This clone came up a few times. The chain is built from TRBV15 and TRBJ1-1; possibly TRBD1 for D (5 bases). This CDR3 is built from 19 residues. Germline V CDR1 and CDR2: LNHNV, YYDKDF (reference sequence). V was shortened by 4 bases and J by 0 bases, with 24 bases between the two germline ends. The CDR3 region has the DNA TGTGCCACCAGCATGTCCCGGGACGGGGGGTTTTGGATGAACACTGAAGCTTTCTTT. Amino acids: CATSMSRDGGFWMNTEAFF.

This chain joins TRBV7-8 and TRBJ1-2; 9 bases line up with TRBD1. V dropped 5 bases and J dropped 4; count of bases not matched to a gene: 8. This CDR3 is 15 amino acids long. Germline-derived CDR1 and CDR2 are SGHVS and FQNEAQ. The DNA for the CDR3 is TGTGCCAGCAGCCCTCGGGACAGGGATGGCTATGGCTACACCTTC. This sequence encodes CASSPRDRDGYGYTF.

This clone was observed a handful of times. The V gene is TRBV9, the J gene TRBJ2-3; tentative D call: TRBD2 (5 bases). Germline values: CDR1 SGDLS, CDR2 YYNGEE. The length of the CDR3 is 15 residues. Trimming stripped 0 bases from V and 5 bases from J, with 13 bases between. The CDR3 protein is CASSVDGMVGDTQYF. The CDR3, as DNA: TGTGCCAGCAGCGTAGACGGGATGGTCGGAGATACGCAGTATTTT.

The chain recombines TRBV6-6 with TRBJ2-7, with D perhaps TRBD1 (5 bases). Trimming took off 2 bases at V and 3 bases at J, with 14 bases between the two ends. The CDR3 totals 15 residues. The V gene's germline CDR1 is MNHNY and CDR2 SVGAGI (reference sequence). For the CDR3, the DNA is TGTGCCAGCAGTTACCCCACAGGAGAGTACTACGAGCAGTACTTC. This codes for CASSYPTGEYYEQYF.

The chain employs TRBV28 and TRBJ2-7, with D unclear. V was clipped by 8 bases and J by 0 bases, with 11 bases between them. The CDR3 extends over 13 amino acids. Per the germline V gene, CDR1 is MDHEN and CDR2 is SYDVKM. The CDR3 nucleotides are TGTGCCAGCGAAACAGAGTCCTCCTACGAGCAGTACTTC. This gives the protein CASETESSYEQYF.

The V and J genes are TRBV7-9 and TRBJ2-5; the D is unclear. Trimming left V 5 bases short and J 0 bases short, with 4 bases between. There are 12 residues in the CDR3. Germline V gene sequence: CDR1 SEHNR, CDR2 FQNEAQ (reference sequence). CDR3 DNA sequence: TGTGCCAGCAGCACCTACCAAGAGACCCAGTACTTC. It encodes CASSTYQETQYF.

This clone was observed a few times. This rearrangement joins TRBV5-5 to TRBJ1-2; possible D gene TRBD1, 5 bases. The CDR3 sequence is 14 residues long. Germline CDR1 SGHKS, CDR2 YYEKEE (reference sequence). Trimming left V 5 bases short and J 7 bases short, with 18 bases between. The CDR3 loop reads CASRTMSGHGGYTF. CDR3 DNA sequence: TGTGCCAGCAGAACTATGTCAGGGCATGGTGGCTACACCTTC.

This clone has more than one count but fewer than ten. The J gene is TRBJ2-1, the V gene TRBV4-2, with 8 nucleotides matching TRBD2. There are 16 residues in the CDR3. J was trimmed by 4 bases and V by 4 bases; bases with no gene match: 9. From germline, CDR1 is LGHNA and CDR2 YNFKEQ. The CDR3 DNA sequence: TGTGCCAGCAGCCCGCGCGGGAGGACGGTGTACAATGAGCAGTTCTTC. It translates to CASSPRGRTVYNEQFF.

This rearrangement joins TRBV2 to TRBJ2-7; possible D gene TRBD1, 6 bases. The CDR3 spans 15 residues. Germline V gene sequence: CDR1 SNHLY, CDR2 FYNNEI. Trimming pared 3 bases from V and 0 bases from J, leaving 12 bases between. The DNA for the CDR3 is TGTGCCAGCAGTGATTTGACAGGTGTCTCCTACGAGCAGTACTTC. It translates to CASSDLTGVSYEQYF.

This clone is medium-sized by share. This chain connects TRBV28 to TRBJ2-5; D not resolved. Per the germline V gene, CDR1 is MDHEN and CDR2 is SYDVKM. The CDR3 length is 11 residues. With 3 bases removed from V and 5 bases from J, the gap between germline ends came to 4 bases. DNA of the CDR3: TGTGCCAGCAGTTTGGGGGAGACCCAGTACTTC. Its translation: CASSLGETQYF.

This clone was found a few times. The chain recombines TRBV7-4 with TRBJ1-2, with 9 nucleotides matching TRBD1. With V trimmed by 1 base and J by 5 bases, 11 bases remained unmatched. Germline CDR1 is SGHVT and CDR2 is SQSDAQ. The CDR3 is made up of 17 amino acids. The CDR3 here is CASSLGVMDRGKYGYTF. CDR3 DNA: TGTGCCAGCAGCTTAGGAGTCATGGACAGGGGAAAGTATGGCTACACCTTC.

V gene TRBV7-2 combines with J gene TRBJ1-5; TRBD1 is a possible D gene (5 bases). The V gene's germline CDR1 is SGHTA and CDR2 FQGNSA. Trimming removed 2 bases from V and 4 bases from J, with 18 bases in between. CDR3 length: 17 residues. CDR3 in amino acids: CASSLRDSIRENQPQHF. The CDR3 nucleotides are TGTGCCAGCAGCTTAAGGGACTCAATCAGGGAGAATCAGCCCCAGCATTTT. The whole variable domain, remainder taken from reference TRBV7-2 and TRBJ1-5, is GAGVSQSPSNKVTEKGKDVELRCDPISGHTALYWYRQSLGQGLEFLIYFQGNSAPDKSGLPSDRFSAERTGGSVSTLTIQRTQQEDSAVYLCASSLRDSIRENQPQHFGDGTRLSIL.

V is TRBV28 and J is TRBJ2-1, with no clear D. The CDR3 is 14 amino acids. V was trimmed by 3 bases and J by 8 bases, leaving 14 bases between them. Germline values: CDR1 MDHEN, CDR2 SYDVKM. CDR3 loop: CASSFTVQNHEQFF. DNA of the CDR3: TGTGCCAGCAGTTTTACTGTACAGAACCATGAGCAGTTCTTC. The whole variable domain, remainder taken from reference TRBV28 and TRBJ2-1, is DVKVTQSSRYLVKRTGEKVFLECVQDMDHENMFWYRQDPGLGLRLIYFSYDVKMKEKGDIPEGYSVSREKKERFSLILESASTNQTSMYLCASSFTVQNHEQFFGPGTRLTVL.

The chain has TRBV4-1 and TRBJ2-7; D not certain. The CDR3 is 13 amino acids. Germline V CDR1 and CDR2: MGHRA, YSYEKL. Trimming removed 1 base from V and 2 bases from J, with 6 bases in between. CDR3 protein: CASSQVGTYEQYF. DNA for the CDR3: TGCGCCAGCAGCCAAGTCGGTACCTACGAGCAGTACTTC.